The source of this T cell receptor (beta chain) is a study of vaccination and CD4 T cells after COVID-19. Study in general: SARS-CoV-2 was confirmed by nasal swab PCR; disease was mild in several, severe in one. Post-COVID draws followed diagnosis by a median around 100 days (range 35 to 161).

At the Johns Hopkins FTIC core, DNA taken from cultured CD4+ T cells was sequenced by way of the Oncomine TCR Beta short-read assay. The genomic DNA was obtained from cultured CD4+ T cells by extraction with the QIAamp micro DNA kit. MiXCR, run by TCRdb on the PCR reads, gives a single entry per CDR3 protein. The repertoire includes over 15,000 distinct CDR3 sequences, 73% of them detected once, and roughly 11% sits in the top ten. As regards this clonotype: Its antigen is undetermined.

This sample's treatment: approximately nine-day PBMC culture with coronavirus spike peptide pools or control peptides (ViraFEST assay). With roughly 10 ug/ml peptide pools and around 9.6 IU/ml IL-2, PBMCs were cultured at fewer than 2.5 million per well. V shed 5 bases and J 2 bases; nucleotides not matched to a gene: 18. Germline V CDR1 and CDR2: KGHSH, LQKENI. The CDR3 contains 20 residues. The receptor's source is a human donor who had recovered from COVID-19. The chain couples TRBV18 to TRBJ2-7; TRBD2 matches at 13 bases. What was sequenced was CD4+ T cells from blood, cultured in vitro. The CDR3 is CASSRTSGSTILRGTYEQYF. CDR3 in DNA: TGTGCCAGCTCAAGGACTAGCGGGAGTACAATCCTTCGTGGGACCTACGAGCAGTACTTC.